The clone carrying this TCR beta chain showed up many times. The antigen remains unidentified. This sample is part of a study of Graves' ophthalmopathy and Graves' hyperthyroidism. Investigators amplified TCR beta CDR3 regions from RNA transcripts. Second-round multiplex PCR came after first-round RT-PCR with HTBI primers. TCRdb re-derived calls from the multiplex PCR reads in MiXCR, one entry per CDR3 protein. Found here are 620,000 or so distinct CDR3 sequences, about a fifth of them singletons; the top ten hold approximately 7.7%. The authors diagnosed from clinical symptoms, serum thyroxine, TRAb, thyroid ultrasound and orbital computed tomography. The V gene's germline CDR1 is SEHNR and CDR2 FQNEAQ (reference sequence). The junction had 4 bases not matched to a gene; V was cut back by 5 bases and J by 2 bases. There are 16 residues in the CDR3. Study results and caveats: A classifier, a 13-signature model, separated ophthalmopathy from stable hyperthyroidism with roughly 90% sensitivity and 65% to 83% specificity. Most thyroid clonotypes with frequency above 0.001 were detected in blood too.

Sample: peripheral blood. The clonotype was recovered from a woman aged 18 to 35 with stable Graves' hyperthyroidism. Some clones in this sample may be carry-over from other donors' samples. V is TRBV7-9 and J is TRBJ2-2, with TRBD2 matching over 11 bases. The CDR3 is CASSHGLAGNTGELFF. The CDR3, as DNA: TGTGCCAGCAGCCACGGACTAGCGGGTAACACCGGGGAGCTGTTTTTT.